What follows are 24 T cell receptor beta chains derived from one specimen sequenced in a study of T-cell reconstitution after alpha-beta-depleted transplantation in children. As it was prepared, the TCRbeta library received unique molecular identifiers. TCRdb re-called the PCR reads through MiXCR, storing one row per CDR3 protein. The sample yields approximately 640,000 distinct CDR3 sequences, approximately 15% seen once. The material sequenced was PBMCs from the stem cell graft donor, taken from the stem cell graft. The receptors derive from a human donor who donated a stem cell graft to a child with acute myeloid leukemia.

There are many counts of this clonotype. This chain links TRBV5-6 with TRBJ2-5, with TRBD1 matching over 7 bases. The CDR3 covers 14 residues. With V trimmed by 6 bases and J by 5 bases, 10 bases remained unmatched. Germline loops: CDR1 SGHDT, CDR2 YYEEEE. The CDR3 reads CASTRVRGQETQYF. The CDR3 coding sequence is TGTGCCAGCACTAGGGTCAGGGGACAGGAGACCCAGTACTTC.

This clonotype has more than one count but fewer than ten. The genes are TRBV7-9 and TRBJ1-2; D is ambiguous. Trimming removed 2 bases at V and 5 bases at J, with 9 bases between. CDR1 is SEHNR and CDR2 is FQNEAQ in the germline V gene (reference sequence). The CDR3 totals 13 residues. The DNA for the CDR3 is TGTGCCAGCAGCTTACATGAAGATTATGGCTACACCTTC. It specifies CASSLHEDYGYTF.

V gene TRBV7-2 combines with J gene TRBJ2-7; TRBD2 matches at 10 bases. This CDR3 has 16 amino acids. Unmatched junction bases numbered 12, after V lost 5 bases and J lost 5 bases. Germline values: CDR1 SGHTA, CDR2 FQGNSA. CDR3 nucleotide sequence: TGTGCCAGCAGCCGTAAGAGTAGCGGGGGGTCTGACGAGCAGTACTTC. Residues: CASSRKSSGGSDEQYF.

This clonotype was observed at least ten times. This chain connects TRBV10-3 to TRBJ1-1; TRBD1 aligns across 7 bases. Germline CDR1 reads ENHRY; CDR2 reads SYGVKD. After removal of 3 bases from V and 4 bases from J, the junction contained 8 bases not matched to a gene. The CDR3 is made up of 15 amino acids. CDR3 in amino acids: CAISEPTGYRTEAFF. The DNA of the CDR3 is TGTGCCATCAGTGAACCGACAGGGTACCGCACTGAAGCTTTCTTT.

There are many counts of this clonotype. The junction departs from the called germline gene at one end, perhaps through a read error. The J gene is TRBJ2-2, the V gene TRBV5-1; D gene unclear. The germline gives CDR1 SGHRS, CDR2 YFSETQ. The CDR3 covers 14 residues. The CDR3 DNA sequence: TGTGCCAGCAGTTTAGGACCGAACACCGGGGAGCTGTTTTTT. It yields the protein CASSLGPNTGELFF.

The CDR3 here is CASRGGVPPDTQYF. The CDR3 region has the DNA TGTGCCAGCAGAGGCGGGGTTCCGCCAGATACGCAGTATTTT. V is TRBV21-1 and J is TRBJ2-3; the D call in the table, TRBD2, was not verified against the DNA. TRBV21-1 is a pseudogene locus. The CDR3 runs to 14 residues.

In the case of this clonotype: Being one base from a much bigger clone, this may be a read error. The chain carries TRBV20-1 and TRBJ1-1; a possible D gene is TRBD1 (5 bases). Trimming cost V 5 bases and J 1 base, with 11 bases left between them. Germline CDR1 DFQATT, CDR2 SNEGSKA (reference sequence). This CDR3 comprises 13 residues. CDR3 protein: CSAGRDQNTEAFF. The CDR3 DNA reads TGCAGTGCTGGAAGGGACCAGAACACTGAAGCTTTCTTT.

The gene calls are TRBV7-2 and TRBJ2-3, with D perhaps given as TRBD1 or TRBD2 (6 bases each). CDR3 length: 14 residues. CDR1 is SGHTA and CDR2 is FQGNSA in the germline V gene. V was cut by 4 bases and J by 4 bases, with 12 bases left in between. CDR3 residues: CASSWGAGSDTQYF. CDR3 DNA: TGTGCCAGCAGCTGGGGGGCGGGTTCAGATACGCAGTATTTT.

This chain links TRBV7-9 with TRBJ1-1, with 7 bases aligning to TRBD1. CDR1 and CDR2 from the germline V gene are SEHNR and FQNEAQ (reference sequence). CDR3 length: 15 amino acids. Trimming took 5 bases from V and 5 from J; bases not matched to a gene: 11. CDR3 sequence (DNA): TGTGCCAGCAGCCAGGAGGGGGCCCTGTGGACTGAAGCTTTCTTT. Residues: CASSQEGALWTEAFF.

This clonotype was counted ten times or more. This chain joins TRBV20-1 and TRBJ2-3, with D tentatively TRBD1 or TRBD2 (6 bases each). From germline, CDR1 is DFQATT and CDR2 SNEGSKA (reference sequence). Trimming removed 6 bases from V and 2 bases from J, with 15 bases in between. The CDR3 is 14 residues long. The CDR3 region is CSAGGHSLTDTQYF. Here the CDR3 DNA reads TGCAGTGCAGGGGGGCACTCGCTCACAGATACGCAGTATTTT.

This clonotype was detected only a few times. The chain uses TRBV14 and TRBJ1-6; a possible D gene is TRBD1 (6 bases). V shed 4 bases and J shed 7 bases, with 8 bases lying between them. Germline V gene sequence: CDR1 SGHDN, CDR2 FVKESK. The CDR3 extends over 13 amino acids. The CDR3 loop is CASSPGQNSPLHF. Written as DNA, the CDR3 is TGTGCCAGCAGCCCCGGACAGAATTCACCCCTCCACTTT.

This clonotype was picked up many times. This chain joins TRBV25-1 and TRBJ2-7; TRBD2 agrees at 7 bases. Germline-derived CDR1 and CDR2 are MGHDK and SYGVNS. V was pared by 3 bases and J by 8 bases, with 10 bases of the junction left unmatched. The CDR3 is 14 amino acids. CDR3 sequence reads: CASSEERGPEQQYF. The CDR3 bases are TGTGCCAGCAGTGAGGAGCGGGGACCCGAGCAGCAGTACTTC.

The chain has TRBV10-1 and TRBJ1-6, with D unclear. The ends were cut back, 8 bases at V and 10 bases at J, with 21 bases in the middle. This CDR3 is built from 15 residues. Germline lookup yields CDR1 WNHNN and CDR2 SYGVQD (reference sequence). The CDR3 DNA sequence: TGCGCCAGCTCGGACTCCCTTCAGGAGGGATCACCCCTCCACTTT. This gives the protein CASSDSLQEGSPLHF.

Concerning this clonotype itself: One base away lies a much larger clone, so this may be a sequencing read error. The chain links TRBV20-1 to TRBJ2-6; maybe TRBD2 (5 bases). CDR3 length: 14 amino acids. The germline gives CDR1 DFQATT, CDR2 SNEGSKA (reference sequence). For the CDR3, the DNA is TGCGGACTGACGCGTCCGTCTGGGGTCAACGTCCTGACTTTC. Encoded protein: CGLTRPSGVNVLTF.

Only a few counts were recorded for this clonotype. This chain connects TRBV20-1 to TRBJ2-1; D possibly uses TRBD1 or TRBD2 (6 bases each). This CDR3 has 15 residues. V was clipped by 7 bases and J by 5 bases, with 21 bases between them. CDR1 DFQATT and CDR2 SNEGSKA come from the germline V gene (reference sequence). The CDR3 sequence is CSVEGGPSRDNEQFF. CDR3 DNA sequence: TGCAGTGTCGAGGGGGGCCCTTCGCGGGACAATGAGCAGTTCTTC.

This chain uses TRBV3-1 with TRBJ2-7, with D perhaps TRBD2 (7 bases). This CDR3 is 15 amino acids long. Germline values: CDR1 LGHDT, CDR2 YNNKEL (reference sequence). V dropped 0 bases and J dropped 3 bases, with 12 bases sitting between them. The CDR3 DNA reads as TGTGCCAGCAGCCAAGAGGGGGGGCATGTCTACGAGCAGTACTTC. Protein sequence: CASSQEGGHVYEQYF.

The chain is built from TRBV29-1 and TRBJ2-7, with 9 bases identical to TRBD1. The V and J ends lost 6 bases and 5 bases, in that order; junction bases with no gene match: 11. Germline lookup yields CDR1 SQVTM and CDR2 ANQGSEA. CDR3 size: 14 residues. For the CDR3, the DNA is TGCAGCGTGCGCCCTTACAGGGGGCAGGACGAGCAGTACTTC. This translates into CSVRPYRGQDEQYF.

CDR3 coding DNA: TGCAGTGCTAGAGATCCCCCGCTCGGGAACATTCAGTACTTC. Amino acid sequence: CSARDPPLGNIQYF. The rearrangement links TRBV20-1 to TRBJ2-4; no clear D gene. The CDR3 runs to 14 residues. With 0 bases removed from V and 7 bases from J, the gap between germline ends came to 13 bases. Germline V gene lookup returns CDR1 DFQATT and CDR2 SNEGSKA (reference sequence).

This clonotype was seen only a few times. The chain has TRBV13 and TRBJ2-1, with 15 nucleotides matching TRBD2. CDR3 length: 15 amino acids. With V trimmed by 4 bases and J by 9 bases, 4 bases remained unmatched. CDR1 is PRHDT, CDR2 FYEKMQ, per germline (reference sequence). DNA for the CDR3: TGTGCCAGCAGCTACGGGACTAGCGGGGGGACTGAGCAGTTCTTC. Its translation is CASSYGTSGGTEQFF.

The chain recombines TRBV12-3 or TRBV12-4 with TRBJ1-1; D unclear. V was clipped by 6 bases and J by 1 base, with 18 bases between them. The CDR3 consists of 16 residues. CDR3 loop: CASSRSYFTQNTEAFF. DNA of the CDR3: TGTGCCAGCAGCCGTTCCTATTTCACACAGAACACTGAAGCTTTCTTT.

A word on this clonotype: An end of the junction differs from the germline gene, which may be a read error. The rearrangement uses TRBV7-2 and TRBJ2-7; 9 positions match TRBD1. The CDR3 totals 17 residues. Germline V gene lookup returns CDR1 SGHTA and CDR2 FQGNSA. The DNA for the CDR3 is TGTGCCAGTAGCTGGGGCACCCCGGGACAGGGTAACTACGAGCAGTACTTC. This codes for CASSWGTPGQGNYEQYF.

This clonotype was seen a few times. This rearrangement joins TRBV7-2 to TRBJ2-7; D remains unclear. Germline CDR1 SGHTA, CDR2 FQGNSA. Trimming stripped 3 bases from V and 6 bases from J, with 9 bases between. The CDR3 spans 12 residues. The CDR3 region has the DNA TGTGCCAGCAGCTTTCAAGCCGGCGAGCAGTACTTC. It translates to CASSFQAGEQYF.

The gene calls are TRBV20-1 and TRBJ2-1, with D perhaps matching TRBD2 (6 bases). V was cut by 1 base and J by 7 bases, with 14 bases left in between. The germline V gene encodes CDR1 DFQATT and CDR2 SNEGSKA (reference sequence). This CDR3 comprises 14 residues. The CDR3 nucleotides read TGCAGTGCTAGAGTTGCGGGGAGTAGAAATGAGCAGTTCTTC. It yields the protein CSARVAGSRNEQFF.

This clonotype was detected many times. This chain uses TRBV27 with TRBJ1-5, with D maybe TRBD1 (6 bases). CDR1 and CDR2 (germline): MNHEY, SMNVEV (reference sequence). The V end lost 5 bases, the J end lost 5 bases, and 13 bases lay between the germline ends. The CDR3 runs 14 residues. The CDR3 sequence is CASSPTGPDQPQHF. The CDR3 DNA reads TGTGCCAGCAGTCCGACAGGCCCCGATCAGCCCCAGCATTTT.